A single sample gave rise to the 22 T cell receptor beta chains below, sequenced in a study of blood T cell repertoires in COVID-19. Using immunoSEQ multiplex PCR, the repertoire was profiled, and TCRdb retains in-frame clones only, with some absent. The sample contains approximately 280,000 clones, nearly 90% of which appear only once. Sequenced input: PBMCs or T cells enriched from blood (not recorded which). Receptors were obtained from a woman in her sixties or seventies who had recovered from COVID-19.

The chain employs TRBV11-2 and TRBJ2-1; D gene ambiguous. The germline CDR1 and CDR2 sequences are SGHAT and FQNNGV. There are 15 residues in the CDR3. Trimming removed 0 bases at V and 2 bases at J, with 8 bases between. CDR3 DNA: TGTGCCAGCAGCTTAGATCTCTACGCCTACAATGAGCAGTTCTTC. Translated, it gives CASSLDLYAYNEQFF. Complete variable domain (other parts from reference TRBV11-2 and TRBJ2-1): EAGVAQSPRYKIIEKRQSVAFWCNPISGHATLYWYQQILGQGPKLLIQFQNNGVVDDSQLPKDRFSAERLKGVDSTLKIQPAKLEDSAVYLCASSLDLYAYNEQFFGPGTRLTVL.

In this sample, this clone turned up once. The rearrangement joins TRBV7-2 to TRBJ2-1, with 11 positions matching TRBD1. The CDR3 is 15 residues long. V gave up 5 bases and J gave up 4 bases; unmatched junction bases: 4. Germline CDR1 is SGHTA and CDR2 is FQGNSA. DNA of the CDR3: TGTGCCAGCAGCCGCGGGACAGGGGGTTACAATGAGCAGTTCTTC. It encodes CASSRGTGGYNEQFF.

The genes are TRBV25-1 and TRBJ2-6; D is perhaps TRBD2 (5 bases). CDR3 length equals 18 residues. CDR1 MGHDK and CDR2 SYGVNS come from the germline V gene. Trimming left V 0 bases short and J 0 bases short, with 12 bases between. CDR3 nucleotide sequence: TGTGCCAGCAGTGAATATGAGGGTGTGAGCTCTGGGGCCAACGTCCTGACTTTC. Translation gives CASSEYEGVSSGANVLTF.

The chain combines TRBV10-3 with TRBJ1-2, with a tentative D call TRBD1 (5 bases). The germline V and J ends were trimmed by 7 bases and 6 bases, with 15 bases remaining between them. Germline CDR1 is ENHRY and CDR2 is SYGVKD. The CDR3 is made up of 13 amino acids. The CDR3, as DNA: TGTGCCATCACCCTGACAGCGTCCGATGGCTACACCTTC. Protein sequence: CAITLTASDGYTF.

The chain employs TRBV27 and TRBJ2-3; 10 nucleotides line up with TRBD2. After removal of 4 bases from V and 0 bases from J, the junction contained 4 bases not matched to a gene. Germline V lookup: CDR1 MNHEY, CDR2 SMNVEV (reference sequence). The CDR3 length is 16 residues. CDR3 DNA sequence: TGTGCCAGCAGTTCACTAGCGGGGAGAAGCACAGATACGCAGTATTTT. This codes for CASSSLAGRSTDTQYF.

The chain uses TRBV29-1 and TRBJ1-3, with 7 bases identical to TRBD1. The CDR3 is 14 residues long. CDR1 is SQVTM, CDR2 ANQGSEA, per germline. Germline trimming cut 3 bases from V and 4 bases from J; bases unmatched to any gene: 6. DNA for the CDR3: TGCAGCGTTGACCACAGGGGTAACGGAAACACCATATATTTT. Its protein product is CSVDHRGNGNTIYF.

This rearrangement joins TRBV9 to TRBJ1-2, with 7 bases aligning to TRBD1. The junction had 9 bases not matched to a gene; V was cut back by 3 bases and J by 4 bases. Germline V lookup: CDR1 SGDLS, CDR2 YYNGEE. CDR3 length: 15 amino acids. DNA for the CDR3: TGTGCCAGCAGCGCCGGGACAGCCTTCTCCTATGGCTACACCTTC. This translates into CASSAGTAFSYGYTF.

This chain links TRBV6-5 with TRBJ1-3; D not certain. With 6 bases removed from V and 1 base from J, the gap between germline ends came to 7 bases. The CDR3 is made up of 13 amino acids. In germline, CDR1 is MNHEY, CDR2 SVGAGI. The CDR3 DNA reads TGTGCCAGCAGCAGGATATCTGGAAACACCATATATTTT. Translated, it gives CASSRISGNTIYF.

The chain employs TRBV7-3 and TRBJ1-1; tentative D call: TRBD1 (6 bases). The V gene's germline CDR1 is SGHTA and CDR2 FQGTGA. With 5 bases removed from V and 0 bases from J, the gap between germline ends came to 16 bases. The CDR3 has 16 residues. CDR3 sequence reads: CASSLQGGSLNTEAFF. CDR3 nucleotide sequence: TGTGCCAGCAGCCTCCAAGGGGGTAGCCTGAACACTGAAGCTTTCTTT.

This clone was observed once. The gene calls are TRBV25-1 and TRBJ1-1; 9 bases line up with TRBD1. CDR1 and CDR2 (germline): MGHDK, SYGVNS. The CDR3 consists of 14 residues. V shed 8 bases, J shed 1 base, and the junction held 5 bases outside the gene matches. CDR3 sequence reads: CASGRTGANTEAFF. The DNA of the CDR3 is TGTGCCAGCGGTCGGACAGGGGCGAACACTGAAGCTTTCTTT.

The genes are TRBV19 and TRBJ1-5; D not certain. This CDR3 has 13 amino acids. V gave up 2 bases and J gave up 7 bases, with 9 bases separating them. Germline CDR1 LNHDA, CDR2 SQIVND (reference sequence). In nucleotides, the CDR3 is TGTGCCAGTAGTATACGGGGAAGCCAGCCCCAGCATTTT. It specifies CASSIRGSQPQHF.

The V gene is TRBV5-1, the J gene TRBJ1-6; D is unclear. The CDR3 is 14 residues long. CDR1 SGHRS and CDR2 YFSETQ come from the germline V gene. V was shortened by 0 bases and J by 8 bases, with 9 bases between the two germline ends. Written as DNA, the CDR3 is TGCGCCAGCAGCTTGGACGAGGGCTATTCACCCCTCCACTTT. It codes for CASSLDEGYSPLHF.

This rearrangement joins TRBV7-9 to TRBJ1-2, with D possibly matching TRBD1 (5 bases). The V gene lost 6 bases and the J gene lost 3 bases, with 11 bases spanning the gap. Germline V gene lookup returns CDR1 SEHNR and CDR2 FQNEAQ (reference sequence). CDR3 length: 13 residues. CDR3 sequence: CASRGRGDYGYTF. The CDR3 DNA reads TGTGCCAGCAGGGGACGGGGGGACTATGGCTACACCTTC.

The chain couples TRBV30 to TRBJ2-3, with TRBD2 matching over 8 bases. The CDR3 runs to 16 residues. J lost 1 base, V lost 0 bases, and 6 bases had no gene match. Germline V gene sequence: CDR1 GTSNPN, CDR2 SVGIG (reference sequence). The CDR3 nucleotides are TGTGCCTGGAGTGTACTAGCGGACATCCGCACAGATACGCAGTATTTT. This translates into CAWSVLADIRTDTQYF.

The chain employs TRBV18 and TRBJ2-3; 9 bases line up with TRBD2. The germline gives CDR1 KGHSH, CDR2 LQKENI. The V segment lost 3 bases and the J segment 6 bases; nucleotides outside the gene matches: 7. The CDR3 consists of 15 residues. In DNA form, the CDR3 reads TGTGCCAGCTCACCCGAGCGGGGGGCCCGGGATACGCAGTATTTT. Protein product: CASSPERGARDTQYF.

The CDR3 sequence is CATSEGGQYEQYF. The CDR3 nucleotides are TGTGCCACCAGTGAAGGAGGGCAGTACGAGCAGTACTTC. The chain employs TRBV24-1 and TRBJ2-7; D might be TRBD2 (6 bases). The CDR3 sequence is 13 residues long. The V and J ends lost 4 bases and 4 bases respectively, with 10 bases between them. CDR1 and CDR2 (germline): KGHDR, SFDVKD.

This clone was counted a single time. In nucleotides, the CDR3 is TGCGCCAGCAGCTTTGGGGACAGTCGTCTGAACACTGAAGCTTTCTTT. Its protein product is CASSFGDSRLNTEAFF. V usage is TRBV5-1 and J usage is TRBJ1-1; 7 nucleotides line up with TRBD1. V was pared by 2 bases and J by 0 bases, with 7 bases of the junction left unmatched. The CDR3 sequence is 16 residues long. Germline V gene sequence: CDR1 SGHRS, CDR2 YFSETQ.

This clone was observed once. CDR3 amino acids: CASSPRTSGTPYEQYF. In DNA, the CDR3 is TGTGCCAGCAGTCCCCGGACTAGCGGAACACCCTACGAGCAGTACTTC. V gene TRBV28 combines with J gene TRBJ2-7; 10 bases are a match to TRBD2. The length of the CDR3 is 16 residues. Trimming removed 5 bases from V and 2 bases from J; junction bases left unmatched: 9. CDR1 and CDR2 from the germline V gene are MDHEN and SYDVKM.

The table lists this clone with a count of one. This chain links TRBV27 with TRBJ1-5; D call uncertain. CDR3 size: 15 residues. The V end was cut by 2 bases, the J end by 3 bases, with 11 bases between. From germline, CDR1 is MNHEY and CDR2 SMNVEV (reference sequence). CDR3 protein: CASSLAAGYNQPQHF. The CDR3 DNA reads TGTGCCAGCAGTTTAGCCGCGGGGTACAATCAGCCCCAGCATTTT.

The chain combines TRBV29-1 with TRBJ1-5; D is ambiguous. CDR1 SQVTM and CDR2 ANQGSEA come from the germline V gene. V lost 5 bases and J 2 bases, leaving 13 bases between the germline ends. This CDR3 spans 14 amino acids. The DNA of the CDR3 is TGCAGCGTTTTGGGAGGGTCGGGCAATCAGCCCCAGCATTTT. It is translated as CSVLGGSGNQPQHF.

This rearrangement joins TRBV11-1 to TRBJ2-1; a possible D gene is TRBD1 (5 bases). V gave up 3 bases and J gave up 5 bases, with 8 bases separating them. CDR3 length: 13 amino acids. CDR1 is SGHAT, CDR2 FQDESV, per germline (reference sequence). This CDR3 is CASSFGQNNEQFF. The CDR3 bases are TGTGCCAGCAGCTTTGGACAAAACAATGAGCAGTTCTTC.

This chain links TRBV27 with TRBJ2-7; 10 nucleotides line up with TRBD2. The CDR3 runs 15 residues. The germline V gene encodes CDR1 MNHEY and CDR2 SMNVEV (reference sequence). V was pared by 8 bases and J by 6 bases, with 13 bases of the junction left unmatched. The CDR3, as DNA: TGTGCCAGCCGGGCGGGGGCTAGCGGGAGAAGCGAGCAGTACTTC. Protein: CASRAGASGRSEQYF.